This T cell receptor beta chain was documented in a study of blood T cell repertoires in COVID-19. Across the study: Italy, Spain and the United States were the sources of the convalescent and acute COVID-19 samples.

CDR3 size: 16 residues. Germline V CDR1 and CDR2: ENHRY, SYGVKD. The trim removed 2 bases at V and 5 bases at J, leaving 3 bases unmatched. The age range of participants was about 18 to 90 years, with residence in 20 to 25 US areas. Allocation to cohorts depended on clinical history reported by the participants. Per the original data handling: It was from reference gene primer amplification that nucleated cell counts were estimated. Produced via immunoSEQ multiplex PCR; TCRdb's table is partial and in-frame only. That table supplies the V and J calls and clone size; D and trimming were determined from the DNA. Here the sample spans over 200,000 clones, roughly 80% being singletons.

The source of this sequence is a man aged 55-75 years who had recovered from COVID-19. This chain connects TRBV10-3 to TRBJ2-1; 13 positions agree with TRBD2. The sequenced sample was PBMCs or T cells enriched from blood (not recorded which). CDR3 in amino acids: CAISEQGLAGNNEQFF. The CDR3 DNA follows: TGTGCCATCAGTGAGCAGGGACTAGCGGGAAACAATGAGCAGTTCTTC.